These 20 T cell receptor beta chains came from one sample sequenced in a study of OX40 agonist ivuxolimab in advanced cancers. TCRdb's table, derived via immunoSEQ multiplex PCR, lists solely in-frame clones and lacks some. Of around 79,000 clones listed, 92% are singletons. Sequencing used CD4+ or CD8+ T cells sorted from blood, obtained in a trial of the OX40 agonist ivuxolimab. Receptor source: an adult with an advanced solid tumor such as melanoma, head and neck, liver or kidney cancer.

The V and J genes are TRBV27 and TRBJ2-5, with 10 bases identical to TRBD1. CDR1 MNHEY and CDR2 SMNVEV come from the germline V gene (reference sequence). The V gene end was trimmed by 4 bases and the J gene end by 5 bases; junction bases not matched to a gene: 7. There are 15 residues in the CDR3. CDR3 sequence (DNA): TGTGCCAGCAGTTGGGGGACAGGGGAGACGGAGACCCAGTACTTC. It translates to CASSWGTGETETQYF.

The rearrangement links TRBV10-3 to TRBJ1-1; no clear D gene. The germline gives CDR1 ENHRY, CDR2 SYGVKD. The CDR3 spans 11 residues. V dropped 9 bases and J dropped 1 base, with 6 bases sitting between them. The CDR3 here is CAIWANTEAFF. Written as DNA, the CDR3 is TGTGCCATATGGGCGAACACTGAAGCTTTCTTT.

The rearrangement uses TRBV7-9 and TRBJ2-4; TRBD2 matches 10 bases. CDR1 and CDR2 (germline): SEHNR, FQNEAQ (reference sequence). After removal of 2 bases from V and 1 base from J, the junction contained 11 bases not matched to a gene. The CDR3 extends over 19 amino acids. The CDR3 spells CASSLNPAGGPGAKNIQYF. Written as DNA, the CDR3 is TGTGCCAGCAGCTTAAATCCAGCGGGGGGGCCGGGGGCCAAAAACATTCAGTACTTC.

To note about this clone: The junction departs from the called germline gene at one end, perhaps through a read error. The chain couples TRBV9 to TRBJ2-7; tentatively, D is TRBD1 or TRBD2 (5 bases each). CDR3 size: 15 residues. From germline, CDR1 is SGDLS and CDR2 YYNGEE. DNA for the CDR3: TGTGCCAGCAGCAAAACCGGGGCCGCTTCCTCCGAGCAGTACTTC. The encoded protein is CASSKTGAASSEQYF.

V and J are TRBV5-1 and TRBJ2-3; tentatively, D is TRBD2 (6 bases). This CDR3 spans 15 amino acids. V lost 4 bases and J 1 base, leaving 13 bases between the germline ends. CDR1 and CDR2 (germline): SGHRS, YFSETQ. The CDR3 region is CASSGDSTGTDTQYF. The DNA of the CDR3 is TGCGCCAGCAGCGGGGACTCCACCGGCACAGATACGCAGTATTTT.

The chain carries TRBV4-3 and TRBJ1-1; 9 nucleotides match TRBD1. Germline-derived CDR1 and CDR2 are LGHNA and YSLEER. The CDR3 covers 15 residues. The V gene end was trimmed by 5 bases and the J gene end by 5 bases; junction bases not matched to a gene: 9. CDR3 protein: CASSKIQGAHTEAFF. The DNA for the CDR3 is TGCGCCAGCAGCAAGATACAGGGGGCGCATACTGAAGCTTTCTTT.

The rearrangement links TRBV5-1 to TRBJ2-1, with a tentative D call TRBD1 (6 bases). The V gene lost 4 bases and the J gene lost 0 bases, with 14 bases spanning the gap. The CDR3 is 16 amino acids. Germline CDR1 reads SGHRS; CDR2 reads YFSETQ. The CDR3 DNA follows: TGCGCCAGCAGCCCCTCGACAGGCTTCTCCTACAATGAGCAGTTCTTC. Encoded protein: CASSPSTGFSYNEQFF.

The chain carries TRBV9 and TRBJ2-2, with D maybe TRBD2 (5 bases). V was shortened by 0 bases and J by 4 bases, with 7 bases between the two germline ends. This CDR3 comprises 14 residues. Germline CDR1 and CDR2: SGDLS and YYNGEE. The CDR3 region has the DNA TGTGCCAGCAGCGTAGACAGCGGCACCGGGGAGCTGTTTTTT. Translation: CASSVDSGTGELFF.

The rearrangement links TRBV7-8 to TRBJ2-1; TRBD2 matches 13 bases. There are 18 residues in the CDR3. Germline-derived CDR1 and CDR2 are SGHVS and FQNEAQ. V was clipped by 5 bases and J by 3 bases; unmatched bases: 10. CDR3 DNA: TGTGCCAGCAGCCCCGGACTAGCGGGGGCGACCGACTACAATGAGCAGTTCTTC. It codes for CASSPGLAGATDYNEQFF. Together with reference TRBV7-8 and TRBJ2-1, the CDR3 gives the full variable domain: GAGVSQSPRYKVAKRGQDVALRCDPISGHVSLFWYQQALGQGPEFLTYFQNEAQLDKSGLPSDRFFAERPEGSVSTLKIQRTQQEDSAVYLCASSPGLAGATDYNEQFFGPGTRLTVL.

This chain links TRBV7-6 with TRBJ2-3; 10 positions agree with TRBD2. There are 15 residues in the CDR3. CDR1 and CDR2 (germline): SGHVS, FNYEAQ. V lost 6 bases to trimming and J lost 2 bases; unmatched junction nucleotides: 5. The CDR3 DNA follows: TGTGCCAGCAGTTTAACTAGCGGGGTCACAGATACGCAGTATTTT. Translation gives CASSLTSGVTDTQYF.

This sequence joins TRBV10-3 and TRBJ1-4, with D possibly matching TRBD1 (6 bases). The CDR3 covers 14 residues. V was clipped by 8 bases and J by 0 bases, with 10 bases between them. The germline CDR1 and CDR2 sequences are ENHRY and SYGVKD. CDR3 nucleotides: TGTGCCATCCCGGGGGCCTCAACTAATGAAAAACTGTTTTTT. Protein: CAIPGASTNEKLFF.

In its sample, this clone was seen once. The rearrangement uses TRBV27 and TRBJ1-1, with TRBD1 matching 8 bases. This CDR3 has 14 amino acids. Germline assignment: CDR1 MNHEY and CDR2 SMNVEV (reference sequence). The trim removed 6 bases at V and 0 bases at J, leaving 3 bases unmatched. The CDR3 DNA sequence: TGTGCCAGCAGCCCGACAGGGGTGAACACTGAAGCTTTCTTT. Translated: CASSPTGVNTEAFF.

The rearrangement joins TRBV10-1 to TRBJ1-1; D gene unclear. Germline V lookup: CDR1 WNHNN, CDR2 SYGVQD (reference sequence). The CDR3 consists of 12 residues. The germline V and J ends were trimmed by 4 bases and 0 bases, with 3 bases remaining between them. The CDR3 region has the DNA TGCGCCAGCAGTGGGGTGAACACTGAAGCTTTCTTT. Its translation: CASSGVNTEAFF.

The chain links TRBV14 to TRBJ2-1; D perhaps matches TRBD2 (7 bases). The CDR3 is made up of 17 amino acids. From germline, CDR1 is SGHDN and CDR2 FVKESK. V lost 0 bases, J lost 7 bases, and 19 bases lay in between. The CDR3 bases are TGTGCCAGCAGCCAAGAGGGGTATACGGGGGGCAGGAATGAGCAGTTCTTC. This sequence encodes CASSQEGYTGGRNEQFF.

The CDR3 sequence: CAWGMGTGSTEAFF. The CDR3 region has the DNA TGTGCCTGGGGGATGGGGACAGGAAGCACTGAAGCTTTCTTT. The V call is TRBV30, the J call TRBJ1-1, with 8 bases identical to TRBD1. The V and J ends lost 5 bases and 4 bases, in that order; junction bases with no gene match: 9. CDR1 and CDR2 (germline): GTSNPN, SVGIG (reference sequence). The CDR3 is 14 residues long.

The genes are TRBV10-3 and TRBJ2-5; 11 bases are a match to TRBD2. Germline V gene lookup returns CDR1 ENHRY and CDR2 SYGVKD. The V gene end was trimmed by 4 bases and the J gene end by 0 bases; junction bases not matched to a gene: 7. This CDR3 is 17 amino acids long. CDR3 bases: TGTGCCATCAGTGCGGAACTAGCGGGGGCCTACCAAGAGACCCAGTACTTC. This encodes CAISAELAGAYQETQYF.

The CDR3 here is CASSGTSGAMGYEQYF. CDR3 bases: TGTGCCAGCAGCGGTACTAGCGGGGCGATGGGGTACGAGCAGTACTTC. The chain is built from TRBV5-4 and TRBJ2-7, with 10 bases that match TRBD2. Losses at the gene ends were 4 bases for V and 4 bases for J; bases not matched to a gene: 11. This CDR3 is 16 amino acids long. Germline CDR1 SGHNT, CDR2 YYREEE (reference sequence). Looking up the rest from reference TRBV5-4 and TRBJ2-7 gives the full variable domain: ETGVTQSPTHLIKTRGQQVTLRCSSQSGHNTVSWYQQALGQGPQFIFQYYREEENGRGNFPPRFSGLQFPNYSSELNVNALELDDSALYLCASSGTSGAMGYEQYFGPGTRLTVT.

The genes are TRBV5-4 and TRBJ2-7, with a weak D call TRBD2 (7 bases). Per the germline V gene, CDR1 is SGHNT and CDR2 is YYREEE (reference sequence). The CDR3 is 14 residues long. V lost 0 bases, J lost 2 bases, and 9 bases lay in between. The CDR3 sequence: CASSLGGGTYEQYF. CDR3 coding DNA: TGTGCCAGCAGCTTGGGGGGGGGCACCTACGAGCAGTACTTC. Full variable domain (rest looked up from reference TRBV5-4 and TRBJ2-7): ETGVTQSPTHLIKTRGQQVTLRCSSQSGHNTVSWYQQALGQGPQFIFQYYREEENGRGNFPPRFSGLQFPNYSSELNVNALELDDSALYLCASSLGGGTYEQYFGPGTRLTVT.

The chain couples TRBV11-2 to TRBJ2-7; no firm D call. The CDR3 consists of 16 residues. V gave up 5 bases and J gave up 7 bases, with 24 bases separating them. Germline CDR1 and CDR2: SGHAT and FQNNGV. For the CDR3, the DNA is TGTGCCAGCAGCCACGACACGTCCAGCCAGCCCCGGGAGCAGTACTTC. Encoded protein: CASSHDTSSQPREQYF.

The genes are TRBV5-5 and TRBJ1-4; D remains ambiguous. Germline CDR1 and CDR2: SGHKS and YYEKEE (reference sequence). The CDR3 contains 14 residues. Trimming cost V 0 bases and J 7 bases, with 10 bases left between them. CDR3 in DNA: TGTGCCAGCAGCTTGGAGACCGGATTTGAAAAACTGTTTTTT. Amino acid sequence: CASSLETGFEKLFF.